A single T cell receptor beta chain is shown here with its context. No antigen is known for it. This entry belongs to a study of regulatory T cells in long-lasting Graves disease. General study results and limits: Persistent cases favored TRBV28, TRBJ1-2 and TRBJ2-5.

Investigators prepared the TCR beta libraries by applying iRepertoire HTBI primers and Arm-PCR of CDR3 regions. Using its own MiXCR run on the multiplex PCR reads, TCRdb lists one record per CDR3 protein. The repertoire has a few hundred thousand distinct CDR3 sequences, 20% to 25% of them found once; the top ten carry around a quarter. Described time point: persistent/refractory GD, antithyroid drugs over 5 years with positive TRAb. PBMC RNA was the source of the TCR library. This CDR3 has 14 residues. Germline CDR1 reads LGHDT; CDR2 reads YNNKEL (reference sequence). Trimming cost V 0 bases and J 7 bases, with 13 bases left between them.

The material was peripheral blood mononuclear cells (PBMCs), obtained when the disease was refractory, from a patient treated with antithyroid drugs. This TCR was recovered from a woman between 40 and 50 years old with Graves disease. The V call is TRBV3-1, the J call TRBJ2-7; unclear D gene. The CDR3 is CASSQDWAVKEQYF. The CDR3 coding sequence is TGTGCCAGCAGCCAAGATTGGGCAGTAAAGGAGCAGTACTTC.